Listed below are T cell receptor beta chains from one sample, sequenced in a study of blood T cells in healthy people across ages. TCRdb independently ran MiXCR on the 5' RACE reads; one entry per CDR3 protein. The table has 850,000 or so distinct CDR3 sequences, about 28% seen once. Sequences were obtained from blood. These receptor sequences come from a woman at least 80 years old in good health. Each CDR3 is given with its conserved first and last residue. A D gene is named only where the DNA matches it firmly. Clone sizes are given selectively: once, few, many, or a class where the clone is expanded.

d_call	v_call	j_call	clone_size	cdr3_nt	cdr3_aa
NA	TRBV11-2	TRBJ1-1	NA	TGTGCCAGCAGCCCCACAGGGATGAGTGAAGCTTTCTTT	CASSPTGMSEAFF
TRBD2	TRBV7-9	TRBJ2-5	many	TGTGCCAGCAGCTTAGGGGGACTAGCGGGGGGGCGTGAGACCCAGTACTTC	CASSLGGLAGGRETQYF
NA	TRBV12-3/TRBV12-4	TRBJ1-5	NA	TGTGCCAGCAGTTTCGAGTCAGGGTTGAATCAGCCCCAGCATTTT	CASSFESGLNQPQHF
TRBD2	TRBV6-2/TRBV6-3	TRBJ2-1	many	TGTGCCAGCAGGCCCTCCGGGGGGTCACAGTTCTTC	CASRPSGGSQFF
NA	TRBV2	TRBJ2-4	NA	TGTGCCAGCAGTACAGTACTAGCCAAAAACATTCAGTACTTC	CASSTVLAKNIQYF
NA	TRBV7-2	TRBJ1-6	many	TGTGCCAGCAGTTTCAAGGGCGATTCACCCCTCCACTTT	CASSFKGDSPLHF
NA	TRBV5-1	TRBJ2-2	NA	TGCGCCAGCAGCTTGGCAGGGACTGAGCTCGGGGAGCTGTTTTTT	CASSLAGTELGELFF
TRBD1	TRBV27	TRBJ2-5	NA	TGTGCCAGCAGCCCATTCGGGACAGGGAGGGAGACCCCGTACTTC	CASSPFGTGRETPYF
NA	TRBV5-6	TRBJ2-3	many	TGTGCCAGCAACCCATTGGGGACAGATACGCAGTATTTT	CASNPLGTDTQYF
TRBD1	TRBV20-1	TRBJ2-7	NA	TGCAGTGCTAGTTCCCCTGGACAGGGTGGAACCTACGAGCAGTACTTC	CSASSPGQGGTYEQYF
TRBD2	TRBV9	TRBJ2-1	many	TGTGCCAGCAGTGTTGGCGGGGGGGTCTACAATGAGCAGTTCTTC	CASSVGGGVYNEQFF
TRBD2	TRBV7-9	TRBJ2-5	many	TGTGCCAGCAGCTACCCGACTAGCGGACAAGAGACCCAGTACTTC	CASSYPTSGQETQYF
NA	TRBV20-1	TRBJ2-5	NA	TGCAGTGCTAGAAGTCCAGGGTACCAAGAGACCCAGTACTTC	CSARSPGYQETQYF
TRBD2	TRBV18	TRBJ2-1	NA	TGTGCCAGCTCACCACCGTTCCGGGGGGGCCTGAATGAGCAGTTCTTC	CASSPPFRGGLNEQFF
NA	TRBV12-3/TRBV12-4	TRBJ2-2	few	TGTGCCAGCAGTACCTCTCTAGCAAACACCGGGGAGCTGTTTTTT	CASSTSLANTGELFF
NA	TRBV7-2	TRBJ2-3	many	TGTGCCAGCAGCTTAGTCAGCCGACCCACAGATACGCAGTATTTT	CASSLVSRPTDTQYF
TRBD1	TRBV6-2/TRBV6-3	TRBJ2-7	NA	TGTGCCAGCAGAACTCTAGGCTGGGGACAGGGGAGTTCCTCCTACGAGCAGTACTTC	CASRTLGWGQGSSSYEQYF
NA	TRBV12-3/TRBV12-4	TRBJ2-1	NA	TGTGCCATCAGTTTCCAGACTATCAACAATGAGCAGTTCTTC	CAISFQTINNEQFF
NA	TRBV24-1	TRBJ2-6	few	TGTACCACCAGTGTTTCTGGGGCCAACGTCCTGACTTTC	CTTSVSGANVLTF
NA	TRBV7-2	TRBJ1-1	NA	TGTGCCAGCAGCCCCTGGTCCTCTCGGGGCACTGAAGCTTTCTTT	CASSPWSSRGTEAFF
TRBD2	TRBV20-1	TRBJ2-7	NA	TGCAGTGCTAGTCACCTAGCGGGGGGGCGTATAGGGGGCTCCTGCGAGCAGTACTTC	CSASHLAGGRIGGSCEQYF